The 8 T cell receptor beta chains below come from one sample, sequenced in a study of OX40 agonist ivuxolimab in advanced cancers. The method was immunoSEQ multiplex PCR; TCRdb's version includes in-frame clones alone and lacks a portion of them. The sample lists about 130,000 clones, approximately 94% occurring once. Sequences were derived from CD4+ or CD8+ T cells sorted from blood, sampled in a trial of the OX40 agonist ivuxolimab. Receptors were obtained from an adult with an advanced solid tumor such as melanoma, head and neck, liver or kidney cancer.

A single count supports this clone. The V gene is TRBV7-8, the J gene TRBJ1-2; D is uncertain. CDR1 and CDR2 (germline): SGHVS, FQNEAQ. The CDR3 has 13 residues. Trimming left V 5 bases short and J 8 bases short, with 15 bases between. The DNA of the CDR3 is TGTGCCAGCAGCCTGGCGGGCGAGGAGGGCTACACCTTC. It is translated as CASSLAGEEGYTF.

The chain is built from TRBV6-5 and TRBJ1-1, with D possibly TRBD1 on 6 matching bases. V lost 9 bases and J 7 bases, leaving 15 bases between the germline ends. The CDR3 totals 12 residues. Germline V gene data show CDR1 as MNHEY and CDR2 as SVGAGI. CDR3 region: CASRRGTLEAFF. For the CDR3, the DNA is TGTGCCAGTAGGAGGGGGACACTTGAAGCTTTCTTT.

The rearrangement links TRBV5-1 to TRBJ1-3, with 9 bases aligning to TRBD1. The CDR3 is 17 amino acids. In germline, CDR1 is SGHRS, CDR2 YFSETQ. After removal of 1 base from V and 4 bases from J, the junction contained 9 bases not matched to a gene. The CDR3 region is CASSLPGTGFRGNTIYF. DNA for the CDR3: TGCGCCAGCAGCTTGCCCGGGACAGGGTTTCGGGGAAACACCATATATTTT.

As to this clone: Distinct nucleotide sequences in the sample also encode this CDR3. The V call is TRBV11-3, the J call TRBJ2-5; no definite D call. Between the trimmed V and J ends, which lost 0 bases and 5 bases, there was a span of 4 bases. Germline V CDR1 and CDR2: SGHNT, YENEEA. The CDR3 consists of 12 residues. The CDR3 DNA reads TGTGCCAGCAGCTTAGATCGGGAGACCCAGTACTTC. Translation gives CASSLDRETQYF.

The chain is built from TRBV14 and TRBJ2-6; no clear D. The CDR3 is made up of 16 amino acids. CDR1 and CDR2 from the germline V gene are SGHDN and FVKESK. With 0 bases removed from V and 0 bases from J, the gap between germline ends came to 6 bases. CDR3 DNA: TGTGCCAGCAGCCAAGATTTCGGCTCTGGGGCCAACGTCCTGACTTTC. Translated: CASSQDFGSGANVLTF.

The J gene is TRBJ1-1, the V gene TRBV9; D remains ambiguous. This CDR3 has 14 amino acids. The V gene's germline CDR1 is SGDLS and CDR2 YYNGEE. V was shortened by 0 bases and J by 4 bases, with 10 bases between the two germline ends. For the CDR3, the DNA is TGTGCCAGCAGCGTAGCTGCGGGTGGCACTGAAGCTTTCTTT. This translates into CASSVAAGGTEAFF.

This clone was counted a single time. V is TRBV30 and J is TRBJ1-2; D is possibly TRBD1 (5 bases). Per germline, CDR1 GTSNPN and CDR2 SVGIG (reference sequence). The CDR3 extends over 15 amino acids. V was shortened by 0 bases and J by 6 bases, with 17 bases between the two germline ends. CDR3 nucleotide sequence: TGTGCCTGGAGTGTACAGGACGGACCTCTCGATGGCTACACCTTC. It encodes CAWSVQDGPLDGYTF.

The count of this clone is one. The CDR3 protein is CASSLWRRTTEAFF. The CDR3 region has the DNA TGTGCCAGCAGTTTATGGAGAAGGACCACTGAAGCTTTCTTT. The chain employs TRBV28 and TRBJ1-1, with no clear D. The CDR3 is made up of 14 amino acids. Between the trimmed V and J ends, which lost 0 bases and 4 bases, there was a span of 9 bases. CDR1 and CDR2 (germline): MDHEN, SYDVKM.